One and the same sample provided the 32 T cell receptor beta chains below, sequenced in a study of control samples from healthy donors and cancer patients. Data came from immunoSEQ multiplex PCR; TCRdb stores just in-frame clones and leaves some out. This table has 150,000 to 160,000 clones, about 93% appearing once. The specimen sequenced was blood. The source of these receptors is a man aged 45 to 65 in good health.

This chain uses TRBV28 with TRBJ2-7; a possible D gene is TRBD2 (5 bases). CDR1 is MDHEN, CDR2 SYDVKM, per germline. CDR3 length: 15 residues. Trimming took off 7 bases at V and 1 base at J, with 17 bases between the two ends. The CDR3 spells CASTPRGIGSYEQYF. The CDR3 coding sequence is TGTGCCAGCACCCCTCGGGGAATTGGGTCCTACGAGCAGTACTTC.

This chain uses TRBV12-3 or TRBV12-4 with TRBJ2-7; maybe TRBD2 (5 bases). This CDR3 has 13 residues. V was trimmed by 4 bases and J by 4 bases, leaving 11 bases between them. This CDR3 reads CASSSLGRYEQYF. The CDR3 coding sequence is TGTGCCAGCAGTTCCCTTGGGAGATACGAGCAGTACTTC.

This chain joins TRBV5-5 and TRBJ1-2; 9 bases are a match to TRBD1. The V gene's germline CDR1 is SGHKS and CDR2 YYEKEE (reference sequence). CDR3 size: 17 residues. Trimming at V came to 0 bases and at J to 0 bases, leaving 6 bases not matched to a gene. CDR3 protein: CASSLGKDRGANYGYTF. The CDR3 region has the DNA TGTGCCAGCAGCTTGGGGAAAGACAGGGGGGCTAACTATGGCTACACCTTC.

The rearrangement uses TRBV28 and TRBJ1-5, with 8 positions matching TRBD1. V gave up 6 bases and J gave up 5 bases; unmatched junction bases: 9. CDR3 length: 15 residues. Germline V CDR1 and CDR2: MDHEN, SYDVKM. CDR3 sequence reads: CASRTIGTGYQPQHF. The CDR3 DNA is TGTGCCAGCAGGACGATCGGGACAGGTTATCAGCCCCAGCATTTT.

The chain has TRBV3-1 (or the pseudogene TRBV3-2) and TRBJ2-3, with 10 bases identical to TRBD2. CDR1 is LGHDT, CDR2 YNNKEL, per germline (reference sequence). This CDR3 has 19 amino acids. V shed 0 bases, J shed 0 bases, and the junction held 9 bases outside the gene matches. The CDR3 loop reads CASSQDRVTSGSSTDTQYF. The DNA of the CDR3 is TGTGCCAGCAGCCAAGATCGTGTGACTAGCGGGTCTAGCACAGATACGCAGTATTTT.

This clone came up once. The J gene is TRBJ2-7, the V gene TRBV13, with 7 bases matching TRBD2. V was pared by 3 bases and J by 4 bases, with 3 bases of the junction left unmatched. Per germline, CDR1 PRHDT and CDR2 FYEKMQ (reference sequence). The CDR3 has 13 amino acids. CDR3 DNA sequence: TGTGCCAGCAGCTTTCGGGGGGTATACGAGCAGTACTTC. Its translation: CASSFRGVYEQYF.

V gene TRBV3-1 (or the pseudogene TRBV3-2) combines with J gene TRBJ1-5; a possible D gene is TRBD1 (6 bases). Germline V gives CDR1 LGHDT, CDR2 YNNKEL (reference sequence). Between the trimmed V and J ends, which lost 1 base and 3 bases, there was a span of 7 bases. CDR3 size: 14 residues. CDR3 region: CASSQGGANQPQHF. In DNA, the CDR3 is TGTGCCAGCAGCCAAGGGGGGGCCAATCAGCCCCAGCATTTT.

The chain has TRBV15 and TRBJ2-4; no reliable D call. Germline loops: CDR1 LNHNV, CDR2 YYDKDF (reference sequence). V was pared by 1 base and J by 9 bases, with 13 bases between. The CDR3 is 14 residues long. The DNA of the CDR3 is TGTGCCACCAGCAGAGGACTGGGGTCAAGCATTCAGTACTTC. It yields the protein CATSRGLGSSIQYF. Drawing the rest from reference TRBV15 and TRBJ2-4, the complete variable domain is DAMVIQNPRYQVTQFGKPVTLSCSQTLNHNVMYWYQQKSSQAPKLLFHYYDKDFNNEADTPDNFQSRRPNTSFCFLDIRSPGLGDTAMYLCATSRGLGSSIQYFGAGTRLSVL.

This chain uses TRBV7-9 with TRBJ2-3; D uncertain. Trimming stripped 5 bases from V and 1 base from J, with 7 bases between. Germline values: CDR1 SEHNR, CDR2 FQNEAQ (reference sequence). The CDR3 runs 13 residues. CDR3 in DNA: TGTGCCAGCAGCATGGCCGGCACAGATACGCAGTATTTT. Residues: CASSMAGTDTQYF.

The chain joins TRBV24-1 to TRBJ2-1, with D possibly matching TRBD1 (6 bases). The ends were cut back, 4 bases at V and 7 bases at J, with 10 bases in the middle. The CDR3 loop spans 13 amino acids. Germline loops: CDR1 KGHDR, CDR2 SFDVKD. In nucleotides, the CDR3 is TGTGCCACCAGTGAATCACAGGGTAATGAGCAGTTCTTC. Protein: CATSESQGNEQFF.

The rearrangement uses TRBV11-2 and TRBJ2-3, with D unresolved. The V end lost 2 bases, the J end lost 7 bases, and 7 bases lay between the germline ends. Germline values: CDR1 SGHAT, CDR2 FQNNGV. The CDR3 is 12 residues long. The CDR3 is CASSLWANTQYF. In DNA form, the CDR3 reads TGTGCCAGCAGCTTATGGGCAAATACGCAGTATTTT. The whole variable domain, remainder taken from reference TRBV11-2 and TRBJ2-3, is EAGVAQSPRYKIIEKRQSVAFWCNPISGHATLYWYQQILGQGPKLLIQFQNNGVVDDSQLPKDRFSAERLKGVDSTLKIQPAKLEDSAVYLCASSLWANTQYFGPGTRLTVL.

The DNA for the CDR3 is TGTGCCAGCAGCCAAGATGGGGCAGGGGAGGAGACCCAGTACTTC. Residues: CASSQDGAGEETQYF. The chain employs TRBV4-2 and TRBJ2-5; D perhaps matches TRBD1 (6 bases). The CDR3 contains 15 residues. V lost 0 bases and J lost 5, with 13 bases in between. Per the germline V gene, CDR1 is LGHNA and CDR2 is YNFKEQ.

This chain connects TRBV30 to TRBJ1-6; D gene ambiguous. Trimming took off 4 bases at V and 4 bases at J, with 5 bases between the two ends. The CDR3 consists of 12 residues. Germline-derived CDR1 and CDR2 are GTSNPN and SVGIG (reference sequence). In DNA, the CDR3 is TGTGCCTGGAATCTGTATAATTCACCCCTCCACTTT. Amino acid sequence: CAWNLYNSPLHF.

The chain links TRBV28 to TRBJ2-7; D gene uncertain. There are 13 residues in the CDR3. Germline CDR1 reads MDHEN; CDR2 reads SYDVKM. With 5 bases removed from V and 3 bases from J, the gap between germline ends came to 11 bases. The CDR3 DNA reads as TGTGCCAGCAGTCCTCATCGAATCTACGAGCAGTACTTC. This sequence encodes CASSPHRIYEQYF.

The rearrangement uses TRBV25-1 and TRBJ2-5, with D maybe TRBD1 (7 bases). Germline V lookup: CDR1 MGHDK, CDR2 SYGVNS. The CDR3 contains 15 residues. Trimming took 1 base from V and 5 from J, leaving 14 bases between them. CDR3 bases: TGTGCCAGCAGTGAATGGGCAGGGGGAGGCGAGACCCAGTACTTC. Translation: CASSEWAGGGETQYF.

The V call is TRBV5-4, the J call TRBJ2-1, with 10 bases matching TRBD1. CDR1 and CDR2 (germline): SGHNT, YYREEE (reference sequence). Losses at the gene ends were 0 bases for V and 2 bases for J; bases not matched to a gene: 2. The CDR3 sequence is 16 residues long. CDR3 in amino acids: CASSLGGTGAYNEQFF. The CDR3 nucleotides read TGTGCCAGCAGCTTGGGGGGGACAGGGGCCTACAATGAGCAGTTCTTC.

J is TRBJ1-2 and V is TRBV6-4; 10 nucleotides align to TRBD1. The V gene end was trimmed by 7 bases and the J gene end by 2 bases; junction bases not matched to a gene: 7. The CDR3 extends over 15 amino acids. In germline, CDR1 is MRHNA, CDR2 SNTAGT. This CDR3 is CASTMTGGENYGYTF. For the CDR3, the DNA is TGTGCCAGCACAATGACAGGGGGCGAGAACTATGGCTACACCTTC.

This clone was found a few times. This chain joins TRBV28 and TRBJ1-5; D ambiguous. The germline V and J ends were trimmed by 6 bases and 0 bases, with 12 bases remaining between them. The CDR3 length is 15 residues. Germline V gene sequence: CDR1 MDHEN, CDR2 SYDVKM. CDR3 amino acids: CASRVQPYSNQPQHF. The CDR3 DNA reads TGTGCCAGCAGGGTACAGCCCTATAGCAATCAGCCCCAGCATTTT. Full variable domain (outside the CDR3, taken from reference TRBV28 and TRBJ1-5): DVKVTQSSRYLVKRTGEKVFLECVQDMDHENMFWYRQDPGLGLRLIYFSYDVKMKEKGDIPEGYSVSREKKERFSLILESASTNQTSMYLCASRVQPYSNQPQHFGDGTRLSIL.

The chain recombines TRBV28 with TRBJ2-7, with TRBD2 identical over 9 bases. The CDR3 sequence is 13 residues long. Germline V gene sequence: CDR1 MDHEN, CDR2 SYDVKM. V gave up 4 bases and J gave up 6 bases; unmatched junction bases: 4. Here the CDR3 reads CASSSAGGGEQYF. The CDR3 nucleotides read TGTGCCAGCAGTTCAGCGGGAGGCGGCGAGCAGTACTTC.

This clone was seen a handful of times. The chain joins TRBV19 to TRBJ1-2, with 9 bases aligning to TRBD1. Germline V gene data show CDR1 as LNHDA and CDR2 as SQIVND (reference sequence). The CDR3 length is 13 residues. Trimming cost V 5 bases and J 3 bases; bases outside gene matches: 1. The chain's CDR3 is CASSDRGYYGYTF. CDR3 DNA sequence: TGTGCCAGTAGTGACAGGGGGTACTATGGCTACACCTTC.

V usage is TRBV4-2 and J usage is TRBJ2-2; D ambiguous. The CDR3 sequence is 15 residues long. The ends were cut back, 0 bases at V and 3 bases at J, with 8 bases in the middle. Germline loops: CDR1 LGHNA, CDR2 YNFKEQ. CDR3 sequence reads: CASSQDTVDTGELFF. The CDR3 bases are TGTGCCAGCAGCCAAGATACGGTCGACACCGGGGAGCTGTTTTTT.

This clone appeared once. The chain uses TRBV19 and TRBJ2-1; 10 bases map to TRBD1. This CDR3 spans 18 amino acids. CDR1 is LNHDA, CDR2 SQIVND, per germline (reference sequence). J lost 3 bases, V lost 4 bases, and 12 bases had no gene match. CDR3 DNA: TGTGCCAGTAGTAACCGGGACAGGGGACCTATTTTCTACAATGAGCAGTTCTTC. Encoded protein: CASSNRDRGPIFYNEQFF.

The V gene is TRBV3-1 (or the pseudogene TRBV3-2), the J gene TRBJ2-3, with a possible D match to TRBD2 (6 bases). V shed 3 bases and J shed 8 bases, with 18 bases lying between them. In germline, CDR1 is LGHDT, CDR2 YNNKEL (reference sequence). The length of the CDR3 is 15 residues. The CDR3 DNA reads TGTGCCAGCAGCCATCGGGGACTCTACGAAGGTACGCAGTATTTT. It translates to CASSHRGLYEGTQYF.

The chain joins TRBV29-1 to TRBJ1-2, with unresolved D. CDR3 size: 9 residues. V was shortened by 3 bases and J by 5 bases, with 1 base between the two germline ends. Germline V gene lookup returns CDR1 SQVTM and CDR2 ANQGSEA. In DNA, the CDR3 is TGCAGCGTTGATTATGGCTACACCTTC. Its translation: CSVDYGYTF.

The J gene is TRBJ2-5, the V gene TRBV10-3; possibly TRBD1 or TRBD2 for D (7 bases each). Between the trimmed V and J ends, which lost 0 bases and 2 bases, there was a span of 16 bases. Germline V gene lookup returns CDR1 ENHRY and CDR2 SYGVKD. The CDR3 is 17 amino acids. CDR3 loop: CAISESRGRESQETQYF. The CDR3 coding sequence is TGTGCCATCAGTGAGTCGAGGGGGCGGGAGAGTCAAGAGACCCAGTACTTC.

The chain couples TRBV28 to TRBJ1-2; D gene unclear. V dropped 6 bases and J dropped 5 bases, with 16 bases sitting between them. CDR1 and CDR2 from the germline V gene are MDHEN and SYDVKM. The CDR3 is 14 residues long. CDR3 nucleotides: TGTGCCAGCAGCCACGGCCGTAATTCGTATGGCTACACCTTC. It specifies CASSHGRNSYGYTF.

The chain couples TRBV5-4 to TRBJ2-5; D gene unclear. V shed 1 base and J shed 5 bases, with 12 bases lying between them. Germline V gene sequence: CDR1 SGHNT, CDR2 YYREEE (reference sequence). This CDR3 has 14 residues. This CDR3 is CASSLPAQVETQYF. The CDR3 region has the DNA TGTGCCAGCAGCTTGCCAGCGCAAGTGGAGACCCAGTACTTC.

The V and J genes are TRBV11-2 and TRBJ1-6; D remains unclear. This CDR3 has 16 residues. Looked up from germline, CDR1 is SGHAT and CDR2 is FQNNGV. Trimming stripped 1 base from V and 6 bases from J, with 13 bases between. The CDR3 bases are TGTGCCAGCAGCTTAGTGCGGGGAGGCTTTAATTCACCCCTCCACTTT. Translating it yields CASSLVRGGFNSPLHF. Complete variable domain (other parts from reference TRBV11-2 and TRBJ1-6): EAGVAQSPRYKIIEKRQSVAFWCNPISGHATLYWYQQILGQGPKLLIQFQNNGVVDDSQLPKDRFSAERLKGVDSTLKIQPAKLEDSAVYLCASSLVRGGFNSPLHFGNGTRLTVT.

This sequence joins TRBV11-2 and TRBJ2-7, with unresolved D. The CDR3 is 14 amino acids. Trimming stripped 1 base from V and 0 bases from J, with 7 bases between. Looked up from germline, CDR1 is SGHAT and CDR2 is FQNNGV. The CDR3 is CASSLGSVSYEQYF. As DNA, the CDR3 is TGTGCCAGCAGCTTAGGGTCGGTCTCCTACGAGCAGTACTTC.

This chain links TRBV28 with TRBJ2-7; D is unclear. Germline CDR1 and CDR2: MDHEN and SYDVKM. Trimming left V 6 bases short and J 0 bases short, with 15 bases between. The CDR3 runs 15 residues. The CDR3 here is CASSPPGPYSYEQYF. CDR3 bases: TGTGCCAGCAGCCCACCTGGACCTTACTCCTACGAGCAGTACTTC.

V and J are TRBV7-9 and TRBJ2-1; no clear D. This CDR3 contains 13 residues. Trimming pared 2 bases from V and 8 bases from J, leaving 10 bases between. Germline CDR1 is SEHNR and CDR2 is FQNEAQ (reference sequence). CDR3 nucleotides: TGTGCCAGCAGCTTATCGGTGAGGCATGAGCAGTTCTTC. This sequence encodes CASSLSVRHEQFF.

This chain uses TRBV6-5 with TRBJ1-2; D perhaps matches TRBD1 (6 bases). Trimming shortened V by 9 bases and J by 5 bases, and 16 bases separated the two germline ends. CDR1 and CDR2 from the germline V gene are MNHEY and SVGAGI. The CDR3 extends over 13 amino acids. In DNA form, the CDR3 reads TGTGCCAGTACTAGGGGGGCCAAATATGGCTACACCTTC. Residues: CASTRGAKYGYTF.